A selection of T cell receptor beta chains follows, all from one sample in a study of T cells in Graves' hyperthyroidism and ophthalmopathy. TCRdb re-derived calls from the multiplex PCR reads in MiXCR, one entry per CDR3 protein. The table has 530,000 or so distinct CDR3 sequences, 15% to 20% seen once. Sequences were obtained from blood. Every receptor here comes from a woman aged 18-30 years with Graves' ophthalmopathy. Each CDR3 is given with its conserved first and last residue. The order of the fields is CDR3 length, J gene, V gene, CDR3 protein.

15 TRBJ2-7 TRBV18 CASSPRMDSHHEQYF
15 TRBJ2-1 TRBV5-1 CASSPTSGTYNEQFF
15 TRBJ2-1 TRBV28 CASSPRGAGYNEQFF
16 TRBJ2-5 TRBV20-1 CSARALAGVYQETQYF
13 TRBJ1-2 TRBV6-1 CASRRGSNYGYTF
15 TRBJ1-1 TRBV28 CASSLPEGPLSGAFF
13 TRBJ2-2 TRBV20-1 CSGTGVVTGELFF
15 TRBJ2-5 TRBV29-1 CSVGGQGGVRETQYF
18 TRBJ2-7 TRBV7-2 CASSRTTGLAGVGYEQYF
15 TRBJ2-3 TRBV4-1 CASSPGAVATGTQYF